The rows below give T cell receptor beta chains drawn from one sample of a study of human T cells and chemical hapten exposure. A single record per CDR3 protein comes from TCRdb applying MiXCR to the RACE reads. This sample yields around 260,000 distinct CDR3 sequences, of which approximately 8.6% are seen a single time; around 2.5% belongs to the top ten. Sequenced material: whole blood, taken in connection with sensitization to the hapten diphenylcyclopropenone (DPC). These receptors came from a woman in her 40s with alopecia areata. Some clones in this sample may be carry-over from other donors' samples. Both conserved end residues are part of each CDR3. Each record gives: clone size, V gene, D gene, J gene, CDR3 protein, CDR3 DNA. D genes are given only for firm matches. Clone size, where shown, is once, few, many, or a class for clones that have expanded.

clone_size: many
v_call: TRBV28
d_call: NA
j_call: TRBJ1-4
cdr3_aa: CASLQPSHAGEKLFF
cdr3_nt: TGTGCCAGCCTCCAACCGAGCCATGCAGGGGAAAAACTGTTTTTT

clone_size: NA
v_call: TRBV24-1
d_call: TRBD1
j_call: TRBJ2-1
cdr3_aa: CATSEWTGGVNEQFF
cdr3_nt: TGTGCCACCAGTGAGTGGACAGGGGGTGTGAATGAGCAGTTCTTC

clone_size: NA
v_call: TRBV29-1
d_call: NA
j_call: TRBJ1-1
cdr3_aa: CSVVPRGMRTEAFF
cdr3_nt: TGCAGCGTTGTACCCAGGGGAATGAGGACTGAAGCTTTCTTT

clone_size: NA
v_call: TRBV21-1
d_call: NA
j_call: TRBJ2-4
cdr3_aa: CASISFERGVAKNIQYF
cdr3_nt: TGTGCCAGCATCTCTTTCGAGCGGGGGGTAGCCAAAAACATTCAGTACTTC

clone_size: many
v_call: TRBV28
d_call: TRBD2
j_call: TRBJ2-5
cdr3_aa: CASSQGLAGPYGAQETQYF
cdr3_nt: TGTGCCAGCAGCCAGGGACTAGCGGGACCATATGGGGCCCAAGAGACCCAGTACTTC

clone_size: few
v_call: TRBV6-2/TRBV6-3
d_call: NA
j_call: TRBJ2-7
cdr3_aa: CASSVLGRAEQYF
cdr3_nt: TGTGCCAGCAGCGTCCTTGGAAGGGCCGAGCAGTACTTC

clone_size: few
v_call: TRBV11-2
d_call: NA
j_call: TRBJ2-2
cdr3_aa: CASSHSEEWDTGELFF
cdr3_nt: TGTGCCAGCAGCCACTCGGAGGAATGGGACACCGGGGAGCTGTTTTTT

clone_size: NA
v_call: TRBV9
d_call: TRBD2
j_call: TRBJ2-5
cdr3_aa: CASSRETSSQETQYF
cdr3_nt: TGTGCCAGCAGCCGGGAGACTAGCTCGCAAGAGACCCAGTACTTC

clone_size: NA
v_call: TRBV7-9
d_call: NA
j_call: TRBJ2-4
cdr3_aa: CASSRQGFQYF
cdr3_nt: TGTGCCAGCAGCCGACAAGGTTTTCAGTACTTC

clone_size: few
v_call: TRBV3-1
d_call: NA
j_call: TRBJ1-1
cdr3_aa: CASSQRGQNTEAFF
cdr3_nt: TGTGCCAGCAGTCAAAGGGGACAGAACACTGAAGCTTTCTTT

clone_size: NA
v_call: TRBV7-6
d_call: NA
j_call: TRBJ2-1
cdr3_aa: CASSLRQNNEQFF
cdr3_nt: TGTGCCAGCAGCTTAAGACAGAACAATGAGCAGTTCTTC

clone_size: few
v_call: TRBV30
d_call: NA
j_call: TRBJ1-1
cdr3_aa: CAWSVTGLGEAFF
cdr3_nt: TGTGCCTGGAGTGTTACTGGGTTAGGGGAAGCTTTCTTT

clone_size: few
v_call: TRBV5-5
d_call: TRBD2
j_call: TRBJ2-3
cdr3_aa: CASSYMGLAGGPTDTQYF
cdr3_nt: TGTGCCAGCAGCTATATGGGACTAGCGGGAGGGCCCACAGATACGCAGTATTTT

clone_size: NA
v_call: TRBV18
d_call: TRBD1
j_call: TRBJ1-2
cdr3_aa: CASSRGDRWPHGYTF
cdr3_nt: TGTGCCAGCTCACGAGGGGACAGGTGGCCCCATGGCTACACCTTC

clone_size: many
v_call: TRBV18
d_call: NA
j_call: TRBJ2-1
cdr3_aa: CASSQGGGASSYNEQFF
cdr3_nt: TGTGCCAGCTCGCAGGGAGGCGGGGCTAGCTCCTACAATGAGCAGTTCTTC

clone_size: NA
v_call: TRBV7-9
d_call: NA
j_call: TRBJ1-1
cdr3_aa: CASSLGWNTEAFF
cdr3_nt: TGTGCCAGCAGCTTAGGTTGGAACACTGAAGCTTTCTTT

clone_size: many
v_call: TRBV24-1
d_call: NA
j_call: TRBJ2-3
cdr3_aa: CATSPDVRDTQYF
cdr3_nt: TGTGCCACCAGTCCGGACGTTAGAGATACGCAGTATTTT

clone_size: few
v_call: TRBV3-1
d_call: NA
j_call: TRBJ1-1
cdr3_aa: CASSQVKSEAFF
cdr3_nt: TGTGCCAGCAGCCAAGTGAAGTCTGAAGCTTTCTTT

clone_size: few
v_call: TRBV12-3/TRBV12-4
d_call: TRBD2
j_call: TRBJ2-5
cdr3_aa: CASRNREAGETQYF
cdr3_nt: TGTGCCAGCAGAAACCGGGAGGCGGGGGAGACCCAGTACTTC

clone_size: many
v_call: TRBV6-2/TRBV6-3
d_call: NA
j_call: TRBJ1-5
cdr3_aa: CASSYSTGYPPQHF
cdr3_nt: TGTGCCAGCAGTTACTCTACGGGGTATCCGCCCCAGCATTTT

clone_size: few
v_call: TRBV28
d_call: TRBD1
j_call: TRBJ2-1
cdr3_aa: CASSPTGTGRNEQFF
cdr3_nt: TGTGCCAGCAGTCCGACCGGGACAGGGCGCAATGAGCAGTTCTTC

clone_size: few
v_call: TRBV4-2
d_call: NA
j_call: TRBJ2-3
cdr3_aa: CASSLAIDTDTQYF
cdr3_nt: TGTGCCAGCAGCCTGGCTATAGACACAGATACGCAGTATTTT

clone_size: few
v_call: TRBV6-6
d_call: NA
j_call: TRBJ1-5
cdr3_aa: CASSTQGRQPQHF
cdr3_nt: TGTGCCAGCAGTACCCAGGGTCGTCAGCCCCAGCATTTT

clone_size: NA
v_call: TRBV28
d_call: NA
j_call: TRBJ2-7
cdr3_aa: CASRPDSYEQYF
cdr3_nt: TGTGCCAGCAGGCCAGACTCGTACGAGCAGTACTTC

clone_size: NA
v_call: TRBV18
d_call: NA
j_call: TRBJ1-2
cdr3_aa: CASSPSGGGLGGYTF
cdr3_nt: TGTGCCAGCTCACCGTCTGGAGGAGGGCTAGGTGGCTACACCTTC

clone_size: NA
v_call: TRBV5-5
d_call: NA
j_call: TRBJ2-5
cdr3_aa: CASRWTASYQETQYF
cdr3_nt: TGTGCCAGCAGGTGGACAGCCTCGTACCAAGAGACCCAGTACTTC

clone_size: few
v_call: TRBV19
d_call: TRBD2
j_call: TRBJ2-2
cdr3_aa: CASISGMANTGELFF
cdr3_nt: TGTGCCAGTATTAGCGGGATGGCGAACACCGGGGAGCTGTTTTTT

clone_size: many
v_call: TRBV5-5
d_call: TRBD2
j_call: TRBJ2-1
cdr3_aa: CAVRTSGSRQFF
cdr3_nt: TGTGCCGTACGGACTAGCGGGAGTAGGCAGTTCTTC

clone_size: NA
v_call: TRBV5-4
d_call: TRBD1
j_call: TRBJ1-4
cdr3_aa: CASSSTGVMGEKLFF
cdr3_nt: TGTGCCAGCAGCTCCACAGGGGTAATGGGGGAAAAACTGTTTTTT